A selection of T cell receptor beta chains follows, all from one sample in a study of blood T cell repertoires in COVID-19. Method: immunoSEQ multiplex PCR; TCRdb's copy keeps in-frame clones and lacks some. Altogether about 360,000 clones are present, more than 85% being singletons, with the ten largest covering 2.5% to 3.5%. The sample comprised peripheral blood. The receptors were gathered from a human donor in a cohort sampled during active COVID-19. Each CDR3 is given with its conserved first and last residue. Each record gives: clone size, J gene, D gene, V gene, CDR3 DNA, CDR3 protein. A D gene is named only where the DNA matches it firmly. Rows give clone size only sometimes, using once, few, many, or a class for an expanded clone.

-,TRBJ1-1,-,TRBV6-5,TGTGCCAGCAGTTACCGGGAGGGTCGAGCTTTCTTT,CASSYREGRAFF
-,TRBJ2-5,-,TRBV6-5,TGTGCCAGCAGCCCCAGGGTGGGCCAAGAGACCCAGTACTTC,CASSPRVGQETQYF
-,TRBJ2-1,TRBD2,TRBV10-1,TGCGCCAGCAGTTGGCGGGGGTACAATGAGCAGTTCTTC,CASSWRGYNEQFF
-,TRBJ2-7,TRBD2,TRBV28,TGTGCCAGCAGTAAACTCGGGACTAGCGGGAGAAAGAAGTCCTACGAGCAGTACTTC,CASSKLGTSGRKKSYEQYF
once,TRBJ1-4,-,TRBV28,TGTGCCAGCGCATTCCATGACACAAGGGGTGAAAAACTGTTTTTT,CASAFHDTRGEKLFF
-,TRBJ1-1,-,TRBV5-1,TGCGCCAGCAGCCCCAATACAGCGAACACTGAAGCTTTCTTT,CASSPNTANTEAFF
-,TRBJ2-1,-,TRBV19,TGTGCCAGTACCCCAAGCAGGGACAATGAGCAGTTCTTC,CASTPSRDNEQFF
-,TRBJ2-1,TRBD2,TRBV10-3,TGTGCCATCCGGCTAGCGGGGGACAATGAGCAGTTCTTC,CAIRLAGDNEQFF
-,TRBJ2-7,-,TRBV5-5,TGTGCCAGCAGCAACACATACGAGCAGTACTTC,CASSNTYEQYF
-,TRBJ1-4,-,TRBV6-4,TGTGCCAGCAGTGCCAGGAGGCCTAATGAAAAACTGTTTTTT,CASSARRPNEKLFF
-,TRBJ2-3,TRBD2,TRBV10-3,TGTGCCATCAGCCCGGGGGGTGACACAGATACGCAGTATTTT,CAISPGGDTDTQYF
-,TRBJ1-2,-,TRBV18,TGTGCCAGCTCACCACGCAGTTCTAACTATGGCTACACCTTC,CASSPRSSNYGYTF
-,TRBJ1-5,TRBD1,TRBV7-2,TGTGCCAGCAGCGGACAGGGTAATCAGCCCCAGCATTTT,CASSGQGNQPQHF
once,TRBJ2-3,-,TRBV4-1,TGCGCCAGCAGCCCGACTAGTTATGTTACGCAGTATTTT,CASSPTSYVTQYF
-,TRBJ2-7,-,TRBV12-1,TGTGCCAGCAGCTATTGGGCCTCGCCAGGGTCGTCCTACGAGCAGTACTTC,CASSYWASPGSSYEQYF
many,TRBJ1-5,TRBD1,TRBV28,TGTGCCAGCACTCCGGGGACAGGGGGGCATCAGCCCCAGCATTTT,CASTPGTGGHQPQHF
-,TRBJ2-3,-,TRBV3-1/TRBV3-2,TGTGCCAGCACCCTAGCATCAGGTGGGACAGATACGCAGTATTTT,CASTLASGGTDTQYF
-,TRBJ2-7,TRBD2,TRBV4-2,TGTGCCAGCAGCCAAGATGGGGGGCGGGAGGGCCACTACGAGCAGTACTTC,CASSQDGGREGHYEQYF
once,TRBJ1-2,TRBD1,TRBV9,TGTGCCAGCAGCGTAGGAGGGGGCCGGGGTTATGGCTACACCTTC,CASSVGGGRGYGYTF
few,TRBJ1-5,-,TRBV28,TGTGCCAGCACCAGGGATAAGGGCTATCAGCCCCAGCATTTT,CASTRDKGYQPQHF
-,TRBJ1-2,TRBD1,TRBV30,TGTGCCTGGAATACAGGGGGTTGGGACTATGGCTACACCTTC,CAWNTGGWDYGYTF
-,TRBJ1-2,-,TRBV2,TGTGCCAGCAGCGAAGACAGGAGCTTTGGAGGCTACACCTTC,CASSEDRSFGGYTF
-,TRBJ2-3,-,TRBV19,TGTGCCAGTAGTATAGGACTAGAGGTACAAACGCAGTATTTT,CASSIGLEVQTQYF
few,TRBJ1-2,-,TRBV4-1,TGCGCCAGCAGCCAGGCGGCAGGGGAAAACTATGGCTACACCTTC,CASSQAAGENYGYTF
-,TRBJ1-4,-,TRBV3-1/TRBV3-2,TGTGCCAGCAGCCAAGAACTTGAAATCCCCGAAAAACTGTTTTTT,CASSQELEIPEKLFF
-,TRBJ2-1,-,TRBV14,TGTGCCAGCAGCCAACCCGGGACTTTATCCCTCAATGAGCAGTTCTTC,CASSQPGTLSLNEQFF
-,TRBJ2-7,TRBD1,TRBV5-1,TGCGCCAGCAGCTTGGGCGCACAGGGGGCGGGCCACGAGCAGTACTTC,CASSLGAQGAGHEQYF
-,TRBJ2-1,-,TRBV4-2,TGTGCCAGCAGCCGCCGAGGCGGCAATGAGCAGTTCTTC,CASSRRGGNEQFF
-,TRBJ1-2,-,TRBV3-1/TRBV3-2,TGTGCCAGCAGCCAAGAATACAGGGTAGGTGGCTACACCTTC,CASSQEYRVGGYTF
-,TRBJ2-3,-,TRBV9,TGTGCCAGCAGCGTAGCCATAGGGGGCACAGATACGCAGTATTTT,CASSVAIGGTDTQYF
-,TRBJ1-5,-,TRBV7-9,TGTGCCAGCAGCGCTTGGGAGGGGGATCAGCCCCAGCATTTT,CASSAWEGDQPQHF
once,TRBJ2-1,-,TRBV7-3,TGTGCCAGCAGCTTAAATTATGCCAGGGGCCGTGAGCAGTTCTTC,CASSLNYARGREQFF
-,TRBJ1-2,TRBD1,TRBV18,TGTGCCAGCTCGCTAGACAGGGCGGGAGGCTACACCTTC,CASSLDRAGGYTF
-,TRBJ1-1,-,TRBV28,TGTGCCAGCAGTTACCCAGGGTATAGGGACACTGAAGCTTTCTTT,CASSYPGYRDTEAFF
-,TRBJ1-5,-,TRBV5-5,TGTGCCAGCAGCCAACGACTCGAAAGCAATCAGCCCCAGCATTTT,CASSQRLESNQPQHF
many,TRBJ2-7,-,TRBV9,TGTGCCAGCAGCGCCGAGAGTTTCGGTGAGCAGTACTTC,CASSAESFGEQYF
-,TRBJ2-1,TRBD2,TRBV5-4,TGTGCCAGCAGCTCAGGGACTAGCGGTGTGGTAGTGGATGAGCAGTTCTTC,CASSSGTSGVVVDEQFF
-,TRBJ2-4,TRBD2,TRBV4-2,TGTGCCAGCAGCGCCCCCGGACTAGCGGGGGGCCTAGCCAAAAACATTCAGTACTTC,CASSAPGLAGGLAKNIQYF
-,TRBJ2-2,TRBD2,TRBV7-9,TGTGCCGGTTCCGGACTAGCGGGAACGAACACCGGGGAGCTGTTTTTT,CAGSGLAGTNTGELFF
-,TRBJ2-7,TRBD2,TRBV7-8,TGTGCCAGCAGCTTATTTGCCCTAGCGGGAACCTACGAGCAGTACTTC,CASSLFALAGTYEQYF
-,TRBJ1-2,TRBD1,TRBV7-2,TGTGCCAGCAGCTTCCGACAGGGTATGGAGTATGGCTACACCTTC,CASSFRQGMEYGYTF
-,TRBJ2-2,TRBD2,TRBV5-4,TGTGCCAGCAGCTTGGGACTAGCGGGGGTGAACACCGGGGAGCTGTTTTTT,CASSLGLAGVNTGELFF
once,TRBJ1-2,-,TRBV2,TGTGCCAGCAGTGAAGACATTTCCTATGGCTACACCTTC,CASSEDISYGYTF
-,TRBJ2-5,-,TRBV2,TGTGCCAGCAGTGGCCGGACAGACTCGATCGAGACCCAGTACTTC,CASSGRTDSIETQYF
-,TRBJ2-3,TRBD2,TRBV7-7,TGTGCCAGCAGCTTAGGCCTAGCGGGAGAGTCAGATACGCAGTATTTT,CASSLGLAGESDTQYF
-,TRBJ2-2,TRBD2,TRBV7-9,TGTGCCAGCAGCTTAGGTCTAGCGGGAGGCGCGAACACCGGGGAGCTGTTTTTT,CASSLGLAGGANTGELFF
-,TRBJ2-7,-,TRBV6-5,TGTGCCAGCACTCCACGCGGACACGGGTCCTACGAGCAGTACTTC,CASTPRGHGSYEQYF
once,TRBJ1-2,-,TRBV4-1,TGCGCCAGCAGCCAAGATAGGAGCACCTCTAACTATGGCTACACCTTC,CASSQDRSTSNYGYTF
-,TRBJ2-1,TRBD2,TRBV27,TGTGCCAGCAGTTTGGTAGCGGGCTCCTACAATGAGCAGTTCTTC,CASSLVAGSYNEQFF
once,TRBJ1-5,TRBD1,TRBV18,TGTGCCAGCTCACCTACAGGGGTTCTGGAGTCTCTTCGCTTT,CASSPTGVLESLRF
-,TRBJ2-3,TRBD2,TRBV7-2,TGTGCCAGCAGCTTACGAGGGAGAGCGGGGGGGCCAGATACGCAGTATTTT,CASSLRGRAGGPDTQYF
-,TRBJ2-1,TRBD2,TRBV7-9,TGTGCCAGCAGCTTCGGACTAGCGGGCAATGAGCAGTTCTTC,CASSFGLAGNEQFF
-,TRBJ2-5,TRBD1,TRBV6-1,TGTGCCAGCAGTGAAGGCGGGTTTAGGACAGGGTCGACCGGGGCCCAGTACTTC,CASSEGGFRTGSTGAQYF
-,TRBJ2-3,-,TRBV7-8,TGTGCCAGCAGCTCGACCTCGGTAGGGGCAGATACGCAGTATTTT,CASSSTSVGADTQYF
-,TRBJ1-4,TRBD1,TRBV2,TGTGCCAGCAGTGCACAAGATAGGGGGCTCGAAAAACTGTTTTTT,CASSAQDRGLEKLFF
many,TRBJ1-6,-,TRBV30,TGTGCCTGGGCGCGGGGGTCTATGGATTCACCCCTCCACTTT,CAWARGSMDSPLHF
-,TRBJ2-2,-,TRBV7-3,TGTGCCAGCAGCTTGGGAGTGAACACCGGGGAGCTGTTTTTT,CASSLGVNTGELFF
-,TRBJ2-7,-,TRBV10-1,TGCGCCAGCAGTGAGAGCTTGATCGGCGAGCAGTACTTC,CASSESLIGEQYF
-,TRBJ2-7,TRBD1,TRBV11-1,TGTGCCAGCAGCCCCGACAGGGCCGAGCAGTACTTC,CASSPDRAEQYF